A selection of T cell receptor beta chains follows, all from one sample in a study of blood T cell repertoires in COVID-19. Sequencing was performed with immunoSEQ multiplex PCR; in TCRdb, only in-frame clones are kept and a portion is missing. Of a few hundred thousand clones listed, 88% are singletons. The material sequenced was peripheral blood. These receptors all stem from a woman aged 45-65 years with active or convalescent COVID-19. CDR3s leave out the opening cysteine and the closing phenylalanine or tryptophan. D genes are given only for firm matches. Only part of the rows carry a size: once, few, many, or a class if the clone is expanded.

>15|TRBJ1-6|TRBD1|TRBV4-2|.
ASSQARTGVENSPLH
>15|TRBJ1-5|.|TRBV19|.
AIRTKLQGPHSQPQH
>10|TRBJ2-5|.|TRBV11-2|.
ASRGQQETQY
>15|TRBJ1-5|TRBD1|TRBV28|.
ASSPRDSRNSNQPQH
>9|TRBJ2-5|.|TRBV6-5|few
ASREGGGQY
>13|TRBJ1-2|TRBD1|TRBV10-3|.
AISESSQGARGYT
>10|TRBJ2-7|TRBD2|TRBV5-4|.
ASSFGTSEQY
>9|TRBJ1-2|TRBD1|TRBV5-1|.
ASSLQGDYT
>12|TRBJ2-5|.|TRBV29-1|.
SVASPRLRETQY
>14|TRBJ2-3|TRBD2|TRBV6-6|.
AIGTSGGWSTDTQY
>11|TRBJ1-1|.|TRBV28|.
ASSFSGYTEAF
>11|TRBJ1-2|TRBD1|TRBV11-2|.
ASSQGQGTSYT
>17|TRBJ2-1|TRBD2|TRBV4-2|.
ASSQELGTSGVSSNEQF
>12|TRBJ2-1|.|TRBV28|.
ASSRDNSYNEQF
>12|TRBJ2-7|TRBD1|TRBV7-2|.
ASSGRTGRYEQY
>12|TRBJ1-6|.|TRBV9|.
ASSPGQNNSPLH
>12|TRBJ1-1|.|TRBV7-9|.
ASSEMQGSTEAF
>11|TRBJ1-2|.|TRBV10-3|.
AIGGTGNYGYT
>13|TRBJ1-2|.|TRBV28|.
ASSSTGTAAEGYT
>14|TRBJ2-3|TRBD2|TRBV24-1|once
ATSDSLSGSSDTQY